This T cell receptor (beta chain) appears in the sequencing data of a study of T cell repertoires in cytomegalovirus infection. The CDR3 has 14 residues. CDR1 and CDR2 from the germline V gene are LNHDA and SQIVND (reference sequence). The ends were cut back, 3 bases at V and 4 bases at J, with 10 bases in the middle. One entry per CDR3 protein, called by TCRdb with MiXCR from the reads. This sample has roughly 800,000 distinct CDR3 sequences, with about 27% found just once. To note about this clonotype: Its specificity is not known.

This clonotype was obtained from a human donor in good health (CMV status not recorded). Some clones in this sample may be carry-over from other donors' samples. The rearrangement links TRBV19 to TRBJ1-5; D unclear. Here the sequenced sample was cultured CD8+ T cells from PBMCs, taken from culture after CMV antigen stimulation. In nucleotides, the CDR3 is TGTGCCAGTAGTATTAAGGGTGGGAATCAGCCCCAGCATTTT. It yields the protein CASSIKGGNQPQHF.